A single sample is the source of the 12 T cell receptor beta chains below, sequenced in a study of blood T cell repertoires in COVID-19. The repertoire was sequenced with immunoSEQ multiplex PCR; TCRdb's copy has only in-frame clones and lacks some. Among 95,000 to 150,000 clones, around 83% were seen once, and the ten largest hold approximately 3.6%. Sample: PBMCs or T cells enriched from blood (not recorded which). These receptors originate from a young woman who had recovered from COVID-19.

In its sample, this clone was seen a few times. The chain uses TRBV29-1 and TRBJ2-1, with a possible D match to TRBD1 (6 bases). The ends were cut back, 3 bases at V and 4 bases at J, with 13 bases in the middle. The germline gives CDR1 SQVTM, CDR2 ANQGSEA. The CDR3 is made up of 14 amino acids. Written as DNA, the CDR3 is TGCAGCGTTGATAACGACAGGAGATACAATGAGCAGTTCTTC. Its protein is CSVDNDRRYNEQFF.

This clone was observed a handful of times. The chain couples TRBV27 to TRBJ2-3; 7 bases map to TRBD2. CDR1 and CDR2 (germline): MNHEY, SMNVEV (reference sequence). The CDR3 covers 17 residues. Losses at the gene ends were 0 bases for V and 1 base for J; bases not matched to a gene: 7. The chain's CDR3 is CASSLSRTSRGTDTQYF. The CDR3 DNA follows: TGTGCCAGCAGTTTATCGCGGACTAGTCGGGGCACAGATACGCAGTATTTT.

The V call is TRBV15, the J call TRBJ2-7, with TRBD1 matching 9 bases. The CDR3 has 14 residues. V trimming: 1 base; J trimming: 7 bases; junction bases outside the gene matches: 5. CDR1 is LNHNV, CDR2 YYDKDF, per germline (reference sequence). This CDR3 reads CATSRGDREVEQYF. CDR3 in DNA: TGTGCCACCAGCAGAGGGGACAGGGAAGTGGAGCAGTACTTC.

This clone was picked up one time. This sample includes further DNA sequences coding for the same CDR3. The chain combines TRBV5-1 with TRBJ2-7; no clear D. Germline V gene lookup returns CDR1 SGHRS and CDR2 YFSETQ. V lost 0 bases to trimming and J lost 0 bases, with 7 bases between them. The CDR3 is 14 residues long. The CDR3, as DNA: TGCGCCAGCAGCTTGGCAGGTCGCTCCTACGAGCAGTACTTC. The encoded protein is CASSLAGRSYEQYF.

This clone was detected a few times. The V and J genes are TRBV6-5 and TRBJ1-2; possible D gene TRBD1, 6 bases. Germline V gives CDR1 MNHEY, CDR2 SVGAGI. The CDR3 length is 12 residues. V was shortened by 2 bases and J by 8 bases, with 9 bases between the two germline ends. CDR3 sequence (DNA): TGTGCCAGCAGTTACAGGGGGAACGGCTACACCTTC. It is translated as CASSYRGNGYTF.

V gene TRBV6-5 combines with J gene TRBJ1-1; tentatively, D is TRBD1 (6 bases). This CDR3 spans 12 amino acids. Germline assignment: CDR1 MNHEY and CDR2 SVGAGI. The V and J ends lost 5 bases and 8 bases respectively, with 12 bases between them. DNA of the CDR3: TGTGCCAGCAGTCGAACAGGGTCAGAAGCTTTCTTT. Translated, it gives CASSRTGSEAFF.

This clone was observed a handful of times. V usage is TRBV19 and J usage is TRBJ2-7; unclear D gene. In germline, CDR1 is LNHDA, CDR2 SQIVND (reference sequence). Trimming left V 1 base short and J 2 bases short, with 6 bases between. This CDR3 has 13 residues. CDR3 residues: CASSIARAYEQYF. CDR3 DNA: TGTGCCAGTAGTATAGCCCGTGCCTACGAGCAGTACTTC.

The genes are TRBV2 and TRBJ1-2; TRBD1 matches 9 bases. With V trimmed by 5 bases and J by 8 bases, 6 bases remained unmatched. There are 13 residues in the CDR3. Germline loops: CDR1 SNHLY, CDR2 FYNNEI. The CDR3 DNA is TGTGCCAGCAGTCGTACAGGGGGCTACGGCTACACCTTC. It encodes CASSRTGGYGYTF.

This clone was recorded once. This sequence joins TRBV28 and TRBJ1-5; 8 bases are shared with TRBD1. Germline CDR1 reads MDHEN; CDR2 reads SYDVKM. After removal of 8 bases from V and 7 bases from J, the junction contained 7 bases not matched to a gene. The CDR3 covers 13 residues. The CDR3 is CASEAGGYQPQHF. CDR3 in DNA: TGTGCCAGCGAAGCAGGGGGCTACCAGCCCCAGCATTTT.

The rearrangement joins TRBV2 to TRBJ1-3; D call uncertain. CDR1 and CDR2 (germline): SNHLY, FYNNEI. There are 14 residues in the CDR3. V gave up 7 bases and J gave up 2 bases, with 12 bases separating them. The CDR3 bases are TGTGCCAGCACAGTTCGGGGTCCTGGAAACACCATATATTTT. This translates into CASTVRGPGNTIYF. The full variable domain, its missing parts supplied by reference TRBV2 and TRBJ1-3, is EPEVTQTPSHQVTQMGQEVILRCVPISNHLYFYWYRQILGQKVEFLVSFYNNEISEKSEIFDDQFSVERPDGSNFTLKIRSTKLEDSAMYFCASTVRGPGNTIYFGEGSWLTVV.

This chain uses TRBV7-6 with TRBJ2-3; 12 bases line up with TRBD2. The CDR3 runs to 17 residues. The V and J ends lost 3 bases and 0 bases, in that order; junction bases with no gene match: 4. The germline CDR1 and CDR2 sequences are SGHVS and FNYEAQ. CDR3 nucleotide sequence: TGTGCCAGCAGCTTGGGACTAGCGGGTTCTAGCACAGATACGCAGTATTTT. It yields the protein CASSLGLAGSSTDTQYF.

The rearrangement joins TRBV5-8 to TRBJ1-5, with TRBD1 as a possible D gene (6 bases). V gave up 1 base and J gave up 4 bases, with 15 bases separating them. This CDR3 has 16 amino acids. Germline V lookup: CDR1 SGHTS, CDR2 YDEGEE. CDR3 in amino acids: CASSLRGGIRNQPQHF. As DNA, the CDR3 is TGTGCCAGCAGCTTGCGGGGGGGCATTAGGAATCAGCCCCAGCATTTT. The full variable domain, with the rest looked up from reference TRBV5-8 and TRBJ1-5, is EAGVTQSPTHLIKTRGQQATLRCSPISGHTSVYWYQQALGLGLQFLLWYDEGEERNRGNFPPRFSGRQFPNYSSELNVNALELEDSALYLCASSLRGGIRNQPQHFGDGTRLSIL.